Following are 17 T cell receptor beta chains from one sample sequenced in a study of cytotoxic CD8 clonotypes in ibrutinib-treated CLL. The protocol was immunoSEQ multiplex PCR, while the TCRdb copy is restricted to in-frame clones and leaves out a portion. The sample consists of about 63,000 clones, roughly 70% of them appearing once. The sample was PBMCs, taken after 12 months of ibrutinib treatment. Receptor source: a human donor with chronic lymphocytic leukemia.

CDR3 loop: CASSLGQGDGYTF. The CDR3 nucleotides read TGCGCCAGCAGCTTGGGGCAGGGAGATGGCTACACCTTC. The chain carries TRBV5-1 and TRBJ1-2, with D maybe TRBD1 (5 bases). V lost 0 bases and J lost 6, with 9 bases in between. Germline V CDR1 and CDR2: SGHRS, YFSETQ. The CDR3 is made up of 13 amino acids.

The chain has TRBV28 and TRBJ2-1; D call uncertain. The V end was cut by 5 bases, the J end by 3 bases, with 8 bases between. The CDR3 covers 13 residues. The germline CDR1 and CDR2 sequences are MDHEN and SYDVKM. CDR3 bases: TGTGCCAGCAGTCCACAAAACTACAATGAGCAGTTCTTC. It encodes CASSPQNYNEQFF.

The J gene is TRBJ2-5, the V gene TRBV29-1; 8 bases match TRBD2. V lost 6 bases to trimming and J lost 5 bases; unmatched junction nucleotides: 8. This CDR3 has 13 amino acids. Looked up from germline, CDR1 is SQVTM and CDR2 is ANQGSEA. Here the CDR3 reads CSVGGGGTETQYF. CDR3 DNA: TGCAGCGTGGGGGGCGGGGGGACGGAGACCCAGTACTTC. The full variable domain, rest sourced from reference TRBV29-1 and TRBJ2-5, is SAVISQKPSRDICQRGTSLTIQCQVDSQVTMMFWYRQQPGQSLTLIATANQGSEATYESGFVIDKFPISRPNLTFSTLTVSNMSPEDSSIYLCSVGGGGTETQYFGPGTRLLVL.

This clone was recorded a few times. This chain joins TRBV6-6 and TRBJ1-5; possibly TRBD1 for D (6 bases). The CDR3 loop spans 15 amino acids. V was trimmed by 7 bases and J by 0 bases, leaving 13 bases between them. Germline lookup yields CDR1 MNHNY and CDR2 SVGAGI (reference sequence). In nucleotides, the CDR3 is TGTGCCAGCACCAAAGGGGGTTATAGCAATCAGCCCCAGCATTTT. It translates to CASTKGGYSNQPQHF.

This chain connects TRBV5-1 to TRBJ2-1; D gene unclear. From germline, CDR1 is SGHRS and CDR2 YFSETQ. Trimming cost V 2 bases and J 7 bases, with 13 bases left between them. The CDR3 spans 14 residues. The CDR3 loop is CASSFYSGENEQFF. CDR3 DNA sequence: TGCGCCAGCAGCTTCTACAGTGGGGAAAATGAGCAGTTCTTC.

The CDR3 region has the DNA TGCGCCAGCAGCCAAGAGGCGGGACAGGGACAACGCACCGGGGAGCTGTTTTTT. As protein: CASSQEAGQGQRTGELFF. The V call is TRBV4-1, the J call TRBJ2-2, with 9 bases matching TRBD1. The CDR3 loop spans 18 amino acids. The germline CDR1 and CDR2 sequences are MGHRA and YSYEKL. The V and J ends lost 0 bases and 4 bases, in that order; junction bases with no gene match: 9.

This chain joins TRBV6-6 and TRBJ2-6; D may be TRBD2 (5 bases). The CDR3 length is 11 residues. Per the germline V gene, CDR1 is MNHNY and CDR2 is SVGAGI (reference sequence). Trimming removed 11 bases from V and 4 bases from J, with 6 bases in between. CDR3 residues: CAGGGANVLTF. CDR3 bases: TGTGCCGGCGGGGGGGCCAACGTCCTGACTTTC.

V and J are TRBV30 and TRBJ1-1; D ambiguous. V gave up 3 bases and J gave up 6 bases, with 14 bases separating them. The CDR3 runs 13 residues. The germline V gene has CDR1 GTSNPN and CDR2 SVGIG (reference sequence). The CDR3, as DNA: TGTGCCTGGAGCGGCCCACTTTTGGCTGAAGCTTTCTTT. Protein sequence: CAWSGPLLAEAFF.

The chain carries TRBV30 and TRBJ2-2, with 8 bases identical to TRBD2. J gave up 6 bases and V 3 bases, and 6 bases lay outside the gene matches. This CDR3 has 14 residues. The germline V gene has CDR1 GTSNPN and CDR2 SVGIG (reference sequence). The CDR3, as DNA: TGTGCCTGGAGGAGCGGGAGTCCGGCCGGGGAGCTGTTTTTT. This codes for CAWRSGSPAGELFF. Looking up the rest from reference TRBV30 and TRBJ2-2 gives the full variable domain: SQTIHQWPATLVQPVGSPLSLECTVEGTSNPNLYWYRQAAGRGLQLLFYSVGIGQISSEVPQNLSASRPQDRQFILSSKKLLLSDSGFYLCAWRSGSPAGELFFGEGSRLTVL.

The V and J genes are TRBV6-1 and TRBJ1-4; 7 bases match TRBD1. The CDR3 length is 15 residues. From germline, CDR1 is MNHNS and CDR2 SASEGT. V was clipped by 3 bases and J by 2 bases; unmatched bases: 3. The chain's CDR3 is CASSDRGFTNEKLFF. In nucleotides, the CDR3 is TGTGCCAGCAGTGACAGGGGGTTTACTAATGAAAAACTGTTTTTT.

This chain's CDR3 is CASRQWRYGNQPQHF. The CDR3 nucleotides are TGTGCCAGCAGGCAATGGCGGTATGGCAATCAGCCCCAGCATTTT. The chain uses TRBV6-5 and TRBJ1-5; D is unclear. CDR1 and CDR2 (germline): MNHEY, SVGAGI. Trimming cost V 6 bases and J 2 bases, with 14 bases left between them. The CDR3 covers 15 residues.

The J gene is TRBJ2-1, the V gene TRBV27, with D unresolved. Germline V gene lookup returns CDR1 MNHEY and CDR2 SMNVEV (reference sequence). V lost 3 bases and J lost 0, with 9 bases in between. The CDR3 consists of 15 residues. CDR3 DNA sequence: TGTGCCAGCAGTTTCGGGCAGAGCTCCTACAATGAGCAGTTCTTC. It translates to CASSFGQSSYNEQFF.

The chain is built from TRBV7-3 and TRBJ2-1; 7 nucleotides align to TRBD2. Germline V gene lookup returns CDR1 SGHTA and CDR2 FQGTGA. Trimming cost V 5 bases and J 5 bases; bases outside gene matches: 6. The CDR3 sequence is 14 residues long. CDR3 coding DNA: TGTGCCAGCAGCCCAGGGAGGGCTAACAATGAGCAGTTCTTC. The encoded protein is CASSPGRANNEQFF.

This chain joins TRBV27 and TRBJ2-7; 7 positions match TRBD1. The CDR3 loop spans 15 amino acids. Germline V CDR1 and CDR2: MNHEY, SMNVEV (reference sequence). V lost 5 bases to trimming and J lost 2 bases; unmatched junction nucleotides: 9. The CDR3: CASSTTGTAPYEQYF. The CDR3 DNA reads as TGTGCCAGCAGTACAACCGGGACAGCCCCCTACGAGCAGTACTTC.

This chain joins TRBV29-1 and TRBJ2-5, with TRBD2 as a possible D gene (6 bases). The CDR3 totals 13 residues. Trimming left V 6 bases short and J 4 bases short, with 15 bases between. Germline V lookup: CDR1 SQVTM, CDR2 ANQGSEA. The CDR3 is CSVGLLGGETQYF. The CDR3 region has the DNA TGCAGCGTGGGTCTCCTGGGGGGAGAGACCCAGTACTTC.

The gene calls are TRBV7-3 and TRBJ2-1, with 8 bases that match TRBD2. CDR1 SGHTA and CDR2 FQGTGA come from the germline V gene. The CDR3 totals 17 residues. V was clipped by 6 bases and J by 4 bases; unmatched bases: 14. The CDR3 coding sequence is TGTGCCAGCAGTCAGGAGGGCGGGAGGACCCATTACAATGAGCAGTTCTTC. This gives the protein CASSQEGGRTHYNEQFF. The full variable domain, with the rest looked up from reference TRBV7-3 and TRBJ2-1, is GAGVSQTPSNKVTEKGKYVELRCDPISGHTALYWYRQSLGQGPEFLIYFQGTGAADDSGLPNDRFFAVRPEGSVSTLKIQRTERGDSAVYLCASSQEGGRTHYNEQFFGPGTRLTVL.

This chain links TRBV20-1 with TRBJ1-5, with D hard to call. The CDR3 contains 11 residues. CDR1 is DFQATT and CDR2 is SNEGSKA in the germline V gene (reference sequence). V gave up 0 bases and J gave up 9 bases, with 6 bases separating them. The CDR3 loop is CSARDRGPQHF. CDR3 bases: TGCAGTGCTAGAGATCGGGGGCCCCAGCATTTT.